The TCR beta chain under discussion was sequenced for a study of cytomegalovirus exposure and HLA in healthy donors. Study-level results: It has been reported that TCR beta sequences accurately predicted the HLA-A and HLA-B alleles of most subjects. In presence/absence analyses, roughly uniform sequencing depth across donors was assumed. A later analysis showed HLA-associated TCR beta chains outstripping equally common others in clonal expansion. It was only CMV serostatus that was available as immune exposure information.

The germline V gene encodes CDR1 SGHVS and CDR2 FQNEAQ. Trimming cost V 0 bases and J 2 bases, with 7 bases left between them. The CDR3 length is 14 residues. 60 Vbeta and 13 Jbeta primers were used in PCR. Measured with immunoSEQ multiplex PCR; TCRdb has only the in-frame clones, and not every one. The record lists 150,000 or so clones, of which the ten most abundant hold about 1.5%. On this clone itself: Antigen unknown.

The chain recombines TRBV7-8 with TRBJ2-5; D is unresolved. The sequenced material came from PBMCs. The clonotype originates from a woman aged 35 to 49 in good health and CMV-seropositive. CDR3 region: CASSLAWQQETQYF. The CDR3 region has the DNA TGTGCCAGCAGCTTAGCTTGGCAGCAAGAGACCCAGTACTTC.